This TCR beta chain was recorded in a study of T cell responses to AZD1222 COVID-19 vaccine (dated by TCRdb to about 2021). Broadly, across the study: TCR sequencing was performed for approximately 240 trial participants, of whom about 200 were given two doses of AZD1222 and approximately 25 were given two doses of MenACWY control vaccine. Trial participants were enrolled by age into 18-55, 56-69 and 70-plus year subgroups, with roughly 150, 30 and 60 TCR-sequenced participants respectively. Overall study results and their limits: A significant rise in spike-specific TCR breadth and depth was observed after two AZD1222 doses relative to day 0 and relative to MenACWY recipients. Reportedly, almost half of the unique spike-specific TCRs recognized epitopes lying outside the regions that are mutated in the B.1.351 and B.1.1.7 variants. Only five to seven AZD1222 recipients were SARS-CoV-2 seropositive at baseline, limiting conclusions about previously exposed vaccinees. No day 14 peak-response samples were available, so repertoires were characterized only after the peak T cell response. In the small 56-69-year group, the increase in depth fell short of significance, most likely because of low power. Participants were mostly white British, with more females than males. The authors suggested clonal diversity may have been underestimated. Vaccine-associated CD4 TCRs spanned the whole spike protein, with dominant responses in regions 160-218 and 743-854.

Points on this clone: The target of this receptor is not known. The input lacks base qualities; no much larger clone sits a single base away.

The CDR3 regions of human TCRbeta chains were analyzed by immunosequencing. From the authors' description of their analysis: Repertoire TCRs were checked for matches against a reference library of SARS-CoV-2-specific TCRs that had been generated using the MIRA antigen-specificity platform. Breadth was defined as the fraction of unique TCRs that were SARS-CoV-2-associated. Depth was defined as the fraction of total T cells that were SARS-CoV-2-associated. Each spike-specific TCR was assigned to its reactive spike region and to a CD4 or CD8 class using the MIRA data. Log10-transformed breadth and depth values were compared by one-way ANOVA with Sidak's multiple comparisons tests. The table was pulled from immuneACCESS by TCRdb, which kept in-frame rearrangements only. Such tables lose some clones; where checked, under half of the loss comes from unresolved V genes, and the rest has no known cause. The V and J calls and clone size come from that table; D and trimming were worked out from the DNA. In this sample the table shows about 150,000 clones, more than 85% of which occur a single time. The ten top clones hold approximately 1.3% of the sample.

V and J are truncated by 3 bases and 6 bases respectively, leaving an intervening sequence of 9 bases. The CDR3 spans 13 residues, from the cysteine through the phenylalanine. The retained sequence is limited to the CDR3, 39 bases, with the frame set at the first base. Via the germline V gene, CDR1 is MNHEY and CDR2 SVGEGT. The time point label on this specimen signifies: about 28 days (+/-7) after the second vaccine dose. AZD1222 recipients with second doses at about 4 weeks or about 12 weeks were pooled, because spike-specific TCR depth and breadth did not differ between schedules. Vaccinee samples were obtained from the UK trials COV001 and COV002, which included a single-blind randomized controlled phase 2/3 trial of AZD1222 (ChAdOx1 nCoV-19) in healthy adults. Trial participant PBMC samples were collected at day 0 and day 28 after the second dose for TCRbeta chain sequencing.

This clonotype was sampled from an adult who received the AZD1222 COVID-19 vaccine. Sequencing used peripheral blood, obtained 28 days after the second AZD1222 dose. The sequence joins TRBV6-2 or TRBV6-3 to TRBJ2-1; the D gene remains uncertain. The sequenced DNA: TGTGCCAGCAGTTATAGGACCATCAATGAGCAGTTCTTC. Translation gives CASSYRTINEQFF.